This TCR beta chain was profiled in a study of blood T cell repertoires in COVID-19 (TCRdb year 2020). For the wider study: Samples from collaborators originated in the United States, Italy and Spain and spanned both the acute and convalescent phases of COVID-19. Where HLA class I and class II types were available, the types were taken from metadata supplied by the sample provider, not from assay-based typing. The repertoires were made available in a free public database intended to serve as a resource for research on the immune response to SARS-CoV-2. Deeply sampled blood TCRbeta repertoires from subjects exposed to, actively infected with, or recovered from COVID-19 were included in the dataset. Nearly every sample came with metadata listing a de-identified subject ID, COVID-19 status, age in years and sex. The prospective study material was composed of cDNA or gDNA derived from T cells, B-cell-depleted T cells, or PBMCs. The samples were drawn from the first 160 participants of the ongoing ImmuneRACE study and from some 1,300 subjects provided by 6 global collaborators. What the authors observed across the whole study: Clinical and demographic metadata were provided uncurated, with the amount varying by source and participant.

Enrolling through a virtual design, the prospective study's participants ranged in age from roughly 18 to 100 years and lived across 20 to 30 United States geographic areas. In the prospective study, cohorts were assigned on the basis of participant-reported clinical history obtained from a screening survey and a study questionnaire. Recovered participants in ImmuneRACE Cohort 3 were defined by two consecutive negative NP/OP PCR tests, clearance by a healthcare professional, or resolution of symptoms. In the prospective study, whole blood, serum and a nasopharyngeal or oropharyngeal swab were collected from each participant by mobile phlebotomists. Over a roughly 2-month period, participants in the prospective study had the option of providing additional blood draws and questionnaires. Before DNA extraction, prospective study blood samples were shipped either frozen or at room temperature. This clone was observed a single time. The antigen it binds to is not known. Base qualities were left out, and no much larger clone turns up one base away.

V is shortened by 5 bases, J by 6 bases, and the region joining them spans 13 bases. The CDR3 starts with the cysteine, ends with the phenylalanine, and has 13 residues. The DNA shown is the 39-base CDR3, in frame from base 1. CDR1 is given as SGHTA and CDR2 as FQGNSA, both from the germline V gene. The immunoSEQ Assay, a bias-controlled multiplex PCR, was used to amplify TCRbeta CDR3 regions from genomic DNA. In the original analysis: Nucleated cell counts per sample were estimated from amplification of reference gene primers within the assay. Sequence reads were collapsed and filtered to measure the absolute abundance of every unique TCRbeta CDR3 rearrangement. For each sample, productive Simpson clonality was calculated as the square root of Simpson's diversity index across productive rearrangements. TCRdb stores this immuneACCESS table with in-frame sequences only. Part of the clones is absent; in the studies checked, under half of the shortfall reflects unresolved V genes, and no reason is known for the rest. The DNA was the basis for D and trimming; V, J and clone size are from that table. This sample comprises about 220,000 clones, roughly four fifths of them detected only once. Approximately 3.1% of the sample is held by the ten biggest clonotypes.

This sequence originates from a woman aged 60-70 years who had recovered from COVID-19. This sequence uses TRBV7-2 and TRBJ1-1; the best D guess is TRBD1, with 6 bases matching. Specimen: PBMCs or T cells enriched from blood (not recorded which). The DNA is as follows: TGTGCCAGCAGCAAGCGGGGGGCCTCTGAAGCTTTCTTT. It translates to CASSKRGASEAFF.